Presented here are 18 T cell receptor beta chains from one specimen sequenced in a study of blood T cell repertoires in COVID-19. Profiled with immunoSEQ multiplex PCR; TCRdb holds only in-frame clones, not every one. The sample lists about 160,000 clones; around 82% were seen once. Input material: peripheral blood. The origin of the receptors is a woman of 80 years or more with active or convalescent COVID-19.

The rearrangement joins TRBV9 to TRBJ1-3; no clear D. V was trimmed by 0 bases and J by 0 bases, leaving 7 bases between them. The V gene's germline CDR1 is SGDLS and CDR2 YYNGEE. The CDR3 has 15 residues. This CDR3 reads CASSVAPLSGNTIYF. The CDR3, as DNA: TGTGCCAGCAGCGTAGCGCCACTCTCTGGAAACACCATATATTTT.

This chain uses TRBV5-6 with TRBJ2-5; 9 bases map to TRBD2. V shed 4 bases and J 3 bases; nucleotides not matched to a gene: 4. Germline CDR1 is SGHDT and CDR2 is YYEEEE. The CDR3 contains 14 residues. The DNA of the CDR3 is TGTGCCAGCAGCCCGGGACTAGCAGAAGAGACCCAGTACTTC. It is translated as CASSPGLAEETQYF.

The chain is built from TRBV29-1 and TRBJ2-1; D is uncertain. V lost 2 bases and J lost 0, with 11 bases in between. Germline assignment: CDR1 SQVTM and CDR2 ANQGSEA. This CDR3 has 15 residues. The CDR3 DNA is TGCAGCGTTGAACGGTTCCTGAGCTCCTACAATGAGCAGTTCTTC. Amino acids: CSVERFLSSYNEQFF.

The gene calls are TRBV10-3 and TRBJ2-7; TRBD2 is a possible D gene (6 bases). The CDR3 length is 12 residues. Germline V gives CDR1 ENHRY, CDR2 SYGVKD. The ends were cut back, 8 bases at V and 5 bases at J, with 13 bases in the middle. The chain's CDR3 is CAIGGGPDEQYF. The DNA of the CDR3 is TGTGCCATCGGTGGAGGGCCCGACGAGCAGTACTTC.

The chain joins TRBV25-1 to TRBJ1-1, with no clear D. V was cut by 3 bases and J by 11 bases, with 22 bases left in between. There are 15 residues in the CDR3. The V gene's germline CDR1 is MGHDK and CDR2 SYGVNS. The CDR3 region has the DNA TGTGCCAGCAGTGACGCGGCCGGACTTAAACTAGAGGCTTTCTTT. This encodes CASSDAAGLKLEAFF.

This clone showed up just once. V usage is TRBV5-4 and J usage is TRBJ2-7; perhaps TRBD1 as D (5 bases). CDR3 length: 13 residues. Germline CDR1 and CDR2: SGHNT and YYREEE (reference sequence). V lost 0 bases to trimming and J lost 7 bases, with 11 bases between them. For the CDR3, the DNA is TGTGCCAGCAGCTTGGAGGACAATATTGAGCAGTACTTC. It is translated as CASSLEDNIEQYF. The whole variable domain, remainder taken from reference TRBV5-4 and TRBJ2-7, is ETGVTQSPTHLIKTRGQQVTLRCSSQSGHNTVSWYQQALGQGPQFIFQYYREEENGRGNFPPRFSGLQFPNYSSELNVNALELDDSALYLCASSLEDNIEQYFGPGTRLTVT.

The chain couples TRBV7-9 to TRBJ2-7; 8 nucleotides align to TRBD1. From germline, CDR1 is SEHNR and CDR2 FQNEAQ (reference sequence). J lost 3 bases, V lost 1 base, and 8 bases had no gene match. The CDR3 consists of 16 residues. The CDR3 bases are TGTGCCAGCAGCTTAGGGGGACAGGTGACCCTCTACGAGCAGTACTTC. Translated, it gives CASSLGGQVTLYEQYF.

The CDR3 DNA follows: TGTGCCAGCAGCCTAACCCGGGTGGCCACAGATACGCAGTATTTT. This gives the protein CASSLTRVATDTQYF. This chain connects TRBV4-2 to TRBJ2-3; D is uncertain. The CDR3 sequence is 15 residues long. Trimming pared 4 bases from V and 2 bases from J, leaving 13 bases between. Germline loops: CDR1 LGHNA, CDR2 YNFKEQ.

This rearrangement joins TRBV19 to TRBJ2-7; TRBD1 might be the D (6 bases). CDR3 length equals 14 residues. Germline CDR1 and CDR2: LNHDA and SQIVND (reference sequence). Between the trimmed V and J ends, which lost 6 bases and 7 bases, there was a span of 19 bases. The CDR3 coding sequence is TGTGCCAGTAGATCCCGACAGGTACCTTGGGAGCAGTACTTC. It specifies CASRSRQVPWEQYF.

The rearrangement joins TRBV27 to TRBJ2-7; tentative D call: TRBD1 (6 bases). The CDR3 has 14 residues. Deletions cut 5 bases from V and 0 bases from J, with 11 bases between. Germline CDR1 MNHEY, CDR2 SMNVEV (reference sequence). CDR3 DNA: TGTGCCAGCAGTCCTCAGGGGTTCTCCTACGAGCAGTACTTC. It translates to CASSPQGFSYEQYF.

V gene TRBV7-2 combines with J gene TRBJ1-2, with 7 bases matching TRBD1. This CDR3 has 13 amino acids. V was clipped by 5 bases and J by 4 bases; unmatched bases: 4. Germline CDR1 reads SGHTA; CDR2 reads FQGNSA. The CDR3 is CASSIGTAYGYTF. The CDR3 coding sequence is TGTGCCAGCAGCATTGGGACAGCCTATGGCTACACCTTC.

The V call is TRBV5-1, the J call TRBJ1-3, with a tentative D call TRBD1 (5 bases). With 4 bases removed from V and 1 base from J, the gap between germline ends came to 9 bases. The CDR3 has 14 residues. Per the germline V gene, CDR1 is SGHRS and CDR2 is YFSETQ. The CDR3 loop is CASSAQVSGNTIYF. CDR3 DNA sequence: TGCGCCAGCAGCGCACAGGTGTCTGGAAACACCATATATTTT.

The chain has TRBV7-2 and TRBJ1-4; D ambiguous. With 5 bases removed from V and 8 bases from J, the gap between germline ends came to 9 bases. The germline CDR1 and CDR2 sequences are SGHTA and FQGNSA. The CDR3 contains 12 residues. CDR3 DNA: TGTGCCAGCAGCACAGTTGGGGAAAAACTGTTTTTT. Protein: CASSTVGEKLFF.

The V call is TRBV18, the J call TRBJ2-2, with D hard to call. Germline loops: CDR1 KGHSH, CDR2 LQKENI. The CDR3 totals 12 residues. Between the trimmed V and J ends, which lost 5 bases and 3 bases, there was a span of 4 bases. The DNA for the CDR3 is TGTGCCAGCTCATCAGACACCGGGGAGCTGTTTTTT. Residues: CASSSDTGELFF.

The chain has TRBV2 and TRBJ1-5, with TRBD1 identical over 7 bases. With V trimmed by 7 bases and J by 1 base, 1 base remained unmatched. The CDR3 runs 13 residues. CDR1 and CDR2 (germline): SNHLY, FYNNEI. CDR3 sequence (DNA): TGTGCCAGCATGGGACAGAGCAATCAGCCCCAGCATTTT. It translates to CASMGQSNQPQHF.

The chain uses TRBV6-2 or TRBV6-3 and TRBJ1-2; 7 nucleotides line up with TRBD1. CDR3 length: 16 amino acids. With 2 bases clipped from V and 0 bases from J, the junction kept 6 bases outside the gene matches. CDR1 and CDR2 from the germline V gene are MNHEY and SVGEGT. CDR3 DNA sequence: TGTGCCAGCAGTTACCGGGACAGCACTGCTAACTATGGCTACACCTTC. Its protein is CASSYRDSTANYGYTF.

This clone was picked up one time. The rearrangement links TRBV2 to TRBJ1-5, with D maybe TRBD1 (6 bases). There are 14 residues in the CDR3. Germline V gene lookup returns CDR1 SNHLY and CDR2 FYNNEI. Trimming cost V 7 bases and J 5 bases, with 15 bases left between them. CDR3 residues: CASKQGQGDQPQHF. CDR3 DNA sequence: TGTGCCAGCAAACAGGGACAAGGAGATCAGCCCCAGCATTTT.

The J gene is TRBJ1-1, the V gene TRBV25-1, with 9 bases matching TRBD1. Germline CDR1 and CDR2: MGHDK and SYGVNS. V lost 6 bases and J lost 5; bases outside the gene matches: 7. The length of the CDR3 is 14 residues. CDR3 in amino acids: CASSVQGAVTEAFF. CDR3 nucleotides: TGTGCCAGCAGCGTACAGGGGGCAGTAACTGAAGCTTTCTTT.